This record concerns one T cell receptor beta chain sequence. The antigen remains unidentified. The length of the CDR3 is 13 residues. V dropped 7 bases and J dropped 11; count of bases not matched to a gene: 7. Germline V CDR1 and CDR2: MNHNY, SVGAGI (reference sequence). This entry belongs to a study of shared clonotypes between healthy human individuals. Regarding the study as a whole: For sorted subsets, rarefaction showed incomplete sequencing despite large depth. Clonotype sharing among donors likely depends on sequencing depth.

Assay execution proceeded at the deep level. Using immunoSEQ multiplex PCR, the repertoire was profiled, and TCRdb retains in-frame clones only, with some absent. Here the sample spans under 2,500,000 clones, 90% to 96% being singletons. The sample comprised naive CD4+ T cells sorted from blood. Subset indicated: CD45RA+ positively selected. The TCR was taken from a man younger than 30 in good health. The chain links TRBV6-6 to TRBJ1-6, with 8 bases lining up with TRBD1. The CDR3 coding sequence is TGTGCCAGCATCGAACAGGGGGGAACACCCCTCCACTTT. Residues: CASIEQGGTPLHF.